What follows are 31 T cell receptor beta chains derived from one specimen sequenced in a study of cytomegalovirus exposure and HLA in healthy donors. A multiplex PCR was run with 60 Vbeta primers and 13 Jbeta primers. Method: immunoSEQ multiplex PCR; TCRdb's copy keeps in-frame clones and lacks some. The sample has 200,000 to 250,000 clones; about 83% are singletons. Source material: PBMCs. Receptors were obtained from a human donor in good health.

The rearrangement uses TRBV19 and TRBJ2-1, with 9 bases that match TRBD2. J was trimmed by 0 bases and V by 6 bases; bases with no gene match: 3. CDR3 length: 15 amino acids. Per germline, CDR1 LNHDA and CDR2 SQIVND (reference sequence). The CDR3 DNA is TGTGCCAGTAGACGACTAGCGGTCTCCTACAATGAGCAGTTCTTC. This codes for CASRRLAVSYNEQFF.

The rearrangement uses TRBV2 and TRBJ1-4; 9 bases agree with TRBD1. V trimming: 2 bases; J trimming: 8 bases; junction bases outside the gene matches: 18. The CDR3 spans 19 residues. The germline CDR1 and CDR2 sequences are SNHLY and FYNNEI. CDR3 bases: TGTGCCAGCAGTGAAATTGGGAAAGATCAGCCGGGACAGGGAGAAAAACTGTTTTTT. This gives the protein CASSEIGKDQPGQGEKLFF.

The rearrangement joins TRBV28 to TRBJ1-3; unclear D gene. This CDR3 has 16 amino acids. Trimming pared 6 bases from V and 0 bases from J, leaving 15 bases between. The V gene's germline CDR1 is MDHEN and CDR2 SYDVKM. The CDR3: CASSPGAATSGNTIYF. The CDR3 DNA reads as TGTGCCAGCAGCCCTGGAGCAGCTACCTCTGGAAACACCATATATTTT.

The sample holds one count of this clone. V gene TRBV7-2 combines with J gene TRBJ2-7; 9 bases align to TRBD2. With 0 bases clipped from V and 1 base from J, the junction kept 1 base outside the gene matches. Germline lookup yields CDR1 SGHTA and CDR2 FQGNSA. The CDR3 covers 15 residues. In nucleotides, the CDR3 is TGTGCCAGCAGCTTAGCAGCGGGAGGATCCTACGAGCAGTACTTC. This encodes CASSLAAGGSYEQYF.

This clone was picked up one time. In DNA form, the CDR3 reads TGCGCCAGCAGCCAAGCTCGGGCAGGGCTGAGGTCCGGGGAGCTGTTTTTT. This sequence encodes CASSQARAGLRSGELFF. V gene TRBV4-1 combines with J gene TRBJ2-2; D is perhaps TRBD1 (5 bases). Germline CDR1 reads MGHRA; CDR2 reads YSYEKL. The CDR3 contains 17 residues. V dropped 1 base and J dropped 6 bases, with 18 bases sitting between them.

The chain is built from TRBV2 and TRBJ2-7; 16 bases agree with TRBD2. V lost 6 bases and J lost 5; bases outside the gene matches: 10. The V gene's germline CDR1 is SNHLY and CDR2 FYNNEI. The CDR3 has 17 amino acids. CDR3 sequence (DNA): TGTGCCAGCAGCGCTGGGACTAGCGGGAGGGCCATAAACGAGCAGTACTTC. Its translation is CASSAGTSGRAINEQYF.

In its sample, this clone was seen a few times. The chain employs TRBV5-1 and TRBJ2-5; D unresolved. V lost 0 bases and J lost 1, with 7 bases in between. The CDR3 totals 14 residues. Germline V gene data show CDR1 as SGHRS and CDR2 as YFSETQ. DNA of the CDR3: TGCGCCAGCAGCTTGGCCGGTTCCCAAGAGACCCAGTACTTC. Protein: CASSLAGSQETQYF. Full variable domain (outside the CDR3, taken from reference TRBV5-1 and TRBJ2-5): KAGVTQTPRYLIKTRGQQVTLSCSPISGHRSVSWYQQTPGQGLQFLFEYFSETQRNKGNFPGRFSGRQFSNSRSEMNVSTLELGDSALYLCASSLAGSQETQYFGPGTRLLVL.

This chain uses TRBV5-3 with TRBJ2-5; 9 bases map to TRBD1. The J call may be in error: the DNA end matches TRBJ2-7 better. TRBV5-3 is filed as an ORF, its function uncertain. The length of the CDR3 is 13 residues. CDR3 bases: TGTGCCAGAAGCCCGGGACAGGGCTACGAGCAGTACTTC. It encodes CARSPGQGYEQYF.

Comments on this clone: An end of the junction does not agree with germline; a read error may underlie this. V gene TRBV7-9 combines with J gene TRBJ2-7; the match to TRBD1 covers 9 bases. Germline loops: CDR1 SEHNR, CDR2 FQNEAQ (reference sequence). This CDR3 region has 15 residues. CDR3 bases: TGTTCCAGCAGCTTGGGAGGGACAGGGTACTACGAGCAGTACTTC. Its translation is CSSSLGGTGYYEQYF.

As to this clone: The junction differs from germline at one of its ends, possibly a read error. The V and J genes are TRBV10-1 and TRBJ2-3; 9 nucleotides align to TRBD2. CDR1 is WNHNN and CDR2 is SYGVQD in the germline V gene (reference sequence). This CDR3 has 16 amino acids. The CDR3 reads CVSSEGWREGTDTQYF. In DNA form, the CDR3 reads TGCGTCAGCAGCGAGGGGTGGCGGGAGGGTACAGATACGCAGTATTTT.

The V gene is TRBV6-4, the J gene TRBJ2-1; D is perhaps TRBD2 (6 bases). The germline V gene encodes CDR1 MRHNA and CDR2 SNTAGT. The CDR3 contains 12 residues. V lost 6 bases, J lost 5 bases, and 8 bases lay in between. CDR3 nucleotides: TGTGCCAGCAGAGGAGGGGACAATGAGCAGTTCTTC. Translated, it gives CASRGGDNEQFF.

This chain connects TRBV19 to TRBJ2-5; tentatively, D is TRBD2 (5 bases). The CDR3 covers 12 residues. In germline, CDR1 is LNHDA, CDR2 SQIVND (reference sequence). Trimming pared 3 bases from V and 7 bases from J, leaving 9 bases between. As DNA, the CDR3 is TGTGCCAGTAGTATGAACGCGGGGACCCAGTACTTC. Translated: CASSMNAGTQYF.

The V call is TRBV5-1, the J call TRBJ2-3; D gene unclear. Trimming shortened V by 0 bases and J by 0 bases, and 11 bases separated the two germline ends. The germline CDR1 and CDR2 sequences are SGHRS and YFSETQ. CDR3 length: 16 residues. The CDR3 reads CASSLAVRASTDTQYF. The CDR3 DNA is TGCGCCAGCAGCTTGGCTGTGCGAGCTAGCACAGATACGCAGTATTTT. The entire variable domain, with the rest obtained from reference TRBV5-1 and TRBJ2-3, is as follows: KAGVTQTPRYLIKTRGQQVTLSCSPISGHRSVSWYQQTPGQGLQFLFEYFSETQRNKGNFPGRFSGRQFSNSRSEMNVSTLELGDSALYLCASSLAVRASTDTQYFGPGTRLTVL.

This chain uses TRBV27 with TRBJ1-1; the D gene is possibly TRBD1 (5 bases). This CDR3 is built from 14 residues. Between the trimmed V and J ends, which lost 8 bases and 1 base, there was a span of 14 bases. CDR1 and CDR2 (germline): MNHEY, SMNVEV (reference sequence). The CDR3 region is CASGRSQGNTEAFF. DNA of the CDR3: TGTGCCAGCGGCCGTAGTCAGGGGAACACTGAAGCTTTCTTT.

The V gene is TRBV7-9, the J gene TRBJ2-3; 7 bases fit TRBD2. This CDR3 has 15 residues. Germline V lookup: CDR1 SEHNR, CDR2 FQNEAQ (reference sequence). The V gene end was trimmed by 6 bases and the J gene end by 3 bases; junction bases not matched to a gene: 9. The CDR3 DNA reads as TGTGCCAGCAGGGAACTAGCGAGCCCAACAGATACGCAGTATTTT. Encoded protein: CASRELASPTDTQYF. Full variable domain (missing parts from reference TRBV7-9 and TRBJ2-3): DTGVSQNPRHKITKRGQNVTFRCDPISEHNRLYWYRQTLGQGPEFLTYFQNEAQLEKSRLLSDRFSAERPKGSFSTLEIQRTEQGDSAMYLCASRELASPTDTQYFGPGTRLTVL.

This chain links TRBV10-1 with TRBJ2-7; TRBD2 aligns across 7 bases. The CDR3 runs to 15 residues. Looked up from germline, CDR1 is WNHNN and CDR2 is SYGVQD (reference sequence). Unmatched junction bases numbered 19, after V lost 8 bases and J lost 9 bases. The CDR3 loop reads CASLVEGGRHTAQYF. The CDR3 coding sequence is TGCGCCAGCCTTGTCGAGGGAGGGCGACATACGGCGCAGTACTTC.

The rearrangement joins TRBV19 to TRBJ2-1; tentative D call: TRBD2 (6 bases). Germline V gene data show CDR1 as LNHDA and CDR2 as SQIVND (reference sequence). CDR3 length: 18 residues. Trimming left V 0 bases short and J 7 bases short, with 22 bases between. The CDR3 protein is CASSIDRGRGRISNEQFF. CDR3 sequence (DNA): TGTGCCAGTAGTATAGATCGGGGTCGGGGGAGGATCTCTAATGAGCAGTTCTTC.

The V gene is TRBV7-6, the J gene TRBJ2-5; 11 nucleotides match TRBD2. The CDR3 has 16 amino acids. The V segment lost 2 bases and the J segment 5 bases; nucleotides outside the gene matches: 7. The germline V gene has CDR1 SGHVS and CDR2 FNYEAQ. The CDR3 region has the DNA TGTGCCAGCAGCTTAATAGCGGGAGGGTCTGGGGAGACCCAGTACTTC. Translating it yields CASSLIAGGSGETQYF.

The gene calls are TRBV2 and TRBJ2-7; 9 bases fit TRBD2. With 5 bases clipped from V and 9 bases from J, the junction kept 8 bases outside the gene matches. CDR3 length: 13 residues. Germline V lookup: CDR1 SNHLY, CDR2 FYNNEI. The CDR3 loop reads CASSLASGNPQYF. CDR3 DNA sequence: TGTGCCAGCAGTCTGGCTAGCGGGAATCCGCAGTACTTC.

V usage is TRBV28 and J usage is TRBJ2-1, with TRBD1 matching 8 bases. The junction had 11 bases not matched to a gene; V was cut back by 2 bases and J by 2 bases. Germline-derived CDR1 and CDR2 are MDHEN and SYDVKM. The CDR3 is made up of 18 amino acids. For the CDR3, the DNA is TGTGCCAGCAGTTTACCCTACGCAGGGACAGGAACCTACAATGAGCAGTTCTTC. Its translation is CASSLPYAGTGTYNEQFF.

V usage is TRBV6-5 and J usage is TRBJ1-1, with 7 bases identical to TRBD1. This CDR3 region has 15 residues. In germline, CDR1 is MNHEY, CDR2 SVGAGI. The V segment lost 1 base and the J segment 1 base; nucleotides outside the gene matches: 3. CDR3 amino acids: CASSYYAGGNTEAFF. The CDR3 nucleotides are TGTGCCAGCAGTTACTACGCAGGGGGGAACACTGAAGCTTTCTTT.

This clone appeared once. The final CDR3 position lacks the conserved phenylalanine or tryptophan, pointing to a likely read error. The chain has TRBV2 and TRBJ1-1, with 7 bases fitting TRBD1. V was clipped by 2 bases and J by 4 bases; unmatched bases: 4. Germline V gene lookup returns CDR1 SNHLY and CDR2 FYNNEI. This CDR3 spans 14 amino acids. The CDR3 protein is CASSERAGGTEAFL. The CDR3, as DNA: TGTGCCAGCAGTGAAAGGGCAGGGGGCACTGAAGCTTTCCTT.

This chain uses TRBV7-9 with TRBJ2-1; TRBD2 matches 10 bases. CDR3 length: 16 residues. Germline values: CDR1 SEHNR, CDR2 FQNEAQ (reference sequence). V lost 5 bases, J lost 8 bases, and 12 bases stayed unmatched. The CDR3 region is CASSPQGRLAGDEQFF. For the CDR3, the DNA is TGTGCCAGCAGCCCACAAGGTAGGCTAGCGGGAGATGAGCAGTTCTTC.

The rearrangement links TRBV7-2 to TRBJ2-3, with TRBD2 matching over 9 bases. The CDR3 extends over 16 amino acids. Germline values: CDR1 SGHTA, CDR2 FQGNSA. V was clipped by 5 bases and J by 2 bases; unmatched bases: 8. The CDR3 region has the DNA TGTGCCAGCAGCCCCCTGGGACTAGCAGCCACAGATACGCAGTATTTT. It encodes CASSPLGLAATDTQYF.

J is TRBJ1-2 and V is TRBV6-5, with TRBD1 identical over 10 bases. This CDR3 spans 15 amino acids. The ends lost 2 bases at V and 2 bases at J; junction bases unmatched: 2. CDR1 MNHEY and CDR2 SVGAGI come from the germline V gene. The CDR3 sequence: CASSYGTGANYGYTF. The CDR3 DNA reads as TGTGCCAGCAGTTACGGGACAGGGGCGAACTATGGCTACACCTTC.

This chain connects TRBV5-1 to TRBJ2-1, with TRBD2 matching 10 bases. Germline V gene data show CDR1 as SGHRS and CDR2 as YFSETQ. The V segment lost 4 bases and the J segment 1 base; nucleotides outside the gene matches: 8. The CDR3 is 17 residues long. CDR3 DNA sequence: TGCGCCAGCAGCCCCCGGACTAGCGGTAGATCCTACAATGAGCAGTTCTTC. Its translation is CASSPRTSGRSYNEQFF.

The gene calls are TRBV28 and TRBJ2-2; 8 bases fit TRBD1. The germline V gene has CDR1 MDHEN and CDR2 SYDVKM. CDR3 length equals 17 residues. Trimming took 4 bases from V and 1 from J; bases not matched to a gene: 8. The DNA for the CDR3 is TGTGCCAGCAGTTCCCCAGACAGGGGATGGAACACCGGGGAGCTGTTTTTT. It translates to CASSSPDRGWNTGELFF.

CDR3 loop: CASSPRTGPYEQYF. DNA of the CDR3: TGTGCCAGCAGCCCAAGGACAGGCCCCTACGAGCAGTACTTC. V is TRBV11-1 and J is TRBJ2-7, with 7 bases fitting TRBD1. The germline V gene encodes CDR1 SGHAT and CDR2 FQDESV (reference sequence). This CDR3 is 14 amino acids long. Trimming cost V 5 bases and J 2 bases; bases outside gene matches: 6.

The rearrangement joins TRBV19 to TRBJ2-1, with 7 bases matching TRBD2. Trimming at V came to 7 bases and at J to 0 bases, leaving 6 bases not matched to a gene. Germline V gene data show CDR1 as LNHDA and CDR2 as SQIVND (reference sequence). The CDR3 loop spans 15 amino acids. The CDR3 nucleotides are TGTGCCAGTACCAAACGCGGGAGCTCCTACAATGAGCAGTTCTTC. This codes for CASTKRGSSYNEQFF.

The V gene is TRBV21-1, the J gene TRBJ2-1; the table assigns TRBD2, which was not confirmed against the DNA. TRBV21-1 is shown as a pseudogene. The CDR3 spans 19 residues. CDR3 region: CANPKLRGQEREARNEQFF. CDR3 nucleotide sequence: TGTGCCAACCCGAAGTTGAGGGGGCAGGAGCGGGAGGCGCGGAATGAGCAGTTCTTC.

The chain uses TRBV25-1 and TRBJ2-3; D is uncertain. The CDR3 loop spans 14 amino acids. Trimming pared 6 bases from V and 3 bases from J, leaving 13 bases between. Germline lookup yields CDR1 MGHDK and CDR2 SYGVNS. CDR3 nucleotide sequence: TGTGCCAGCAGGCAAGACTTGGGTACAGATACGCAGTATTTT. It codes for CASRQDLGTDTQYF.